Listed here are 15 T cell receptor beta chains from one sample, sequenced in a study of neurological immune-mediated disorders. TCRdb passed the 5' RACE reads through MiXCR, listing each CDR3 protein once. The sample yields roughly 14,000 distinct CDR3 sequences, roughly a tenth seen once. Specimen: PBMCs. These receptors were obtained from a middle-aged woman in good health.

This clonotype was seen many times. This rearrangement joins TRBV20-1 to TRBJ2-6; D may be TRBD1 (6 bases). Germline assignment: CDR1 DFQATT and CDR2 SNEGSKA (reference sequence). V was clipped by 2 bases and J by 4 bases, with 15 bases between them. This CDR3 region has 16 residues. The CDR3 sequence is CSARPPAGVGANVLTF. Here the CDR3 DNA reads TGCAGTGCTAGACCTCCGGCAGGGGTCGGGGCCAACGTCCTGACTTTC.

This clonotype has at least ten counts. The J gene is TRBJ1-4, the V gene TRBV28; possible D gene TRBD1, 5 bases. Germline lookup yields CDR1 MDHEN and CDR2 SYDVKM. This CDR3 comprises 11 residues. Trimming took off 11 bases at V and 8 bases at J, with 12 bases between the two ends. The CDR3 region is CASGRTEKLFF. For the CDR3, the DNA is TGTGCCTCCGGAAGGACAGAAAAACTGTTTTTT.

The chain uses TRBV10-3 and TRBJ2-7; TRBD2 is a possible D gene (5 bases). From germline, CDR1 is ENHRY and CDR2 SYGVKD. V lost 6 bases to trimming and J lost 2 bases, with 17 bases between them. The CDR3 has 15 residues. The CDR3 reads CAISNGVATTYEQYF. DNA for the CDR3: TGTGCCATCAGCAACGGAGTAGCGACTACCTACGAGCAGTACTTC.

This clonotype was recorded many times. This chain joins TRBV20-1 and TRBJ2-3; tentative D call: TRBD2 (6 bases). The CDR3 covers 14 residues. With 1 base removed from V and 2 bases from J, the gap between germline ends came to 10 bases. The V gene's germline CDR1 is DFQATT and CDR2 SNEGSKA (reference sequence). The CDR3 reads CSARVTGLTDTQYF. DNA of the CDR3: TGCAGTGCTAGAGTCACGGGACTCACAGATACGCAGTATTTT.

In this sample, this clonotype turned up many times. V usage is TRBV3-1 and J usage is TRBJ1-5, with a tentative D call TRBD1 (5 bases). This CDR3 comprises 16 residues. Trimming stripped 0 bases from V and 9 bases from J, with 18 bases between. The germline V gene has CDR1 LGHDT and CDR2 YNNKEL (reference sequence). The chain's CDR3 is CASSQDGAGVLGPQHF. CDR3 nucleotides: TGTGCCAGCAGCCAAGATGGGGCGGGGGTACTGGGGCCCCAGCATTTT.

This clonotype was observed many times. The chain couples TRBV4-1 to TRBJ2-1; D is perhaps TRBD2 (5 bases). The CDR3 length is 13 residues. Germline V gene lookup returns CDR1 MGHRA and CDR2 YSYEKL. V was pared by 3 bases and J by 8 bases, with 11 bases between. CDR3 coding DNA: TGCGCCAGCAGCCAGGGAGAGGGCGATGAGCAGTTCTTC. It is translated as CASSQGEGDEQFF.

This clonotype was seen only a few times. J is TRBJ1-4 and V is TRBV6-5; D not resolved. Trimming stripped 5 bases from V and 10 bases from J, with 14 bases between. This CDR3 is built from 13 residues. Germline CDR1 MNHEY, CDR2 SVGAGI. The CDR3 protein is CASSTRTIGKLFF. The CDR3 DNA is TGTGCCAGCAGTACTCGGACGATAGGAAAACTGTTTTTT.

This clonotype occurred many times. The chain carries TRBV20-1 and TRBJ2-3, with 11 nucleotides matching TRBD2. J was trimmed by 6 bases and V by 3 bases; bases with no gene match: 8. This CDR3 comprises 15 residues. Germline V gene sequence: CDR1 DFQATT, CDR2 SNEGSKA (reference sequence). CDR3 sequence (DNA): TGCAGTGCTAGGTCTAGCGGGGGGTTTTTTGATACGCAGTATTTT. This translates into CSARSSGGFFDTQYF.

This clonotype was seen ten or more times. Here the CDR3 DNA reads TGCGCCAGCAGCCAACCCTCTTTGGTAGCTTACTCCTACGAGCAGTACTTC. Translated, it gives CASSQPSLVAYSYEQYF. The chain carries TRBV5-1 and TRBJ2-7; D is uncertain. The germline V gene has CDR1 SGHRS and CDR2 YFSETQ. Trimming cost V 4 bases and J 0 bases, with 20 bases left between them. This CDR3 contains 17 residues.

This clonotype was seen repeatedly, ten times or more. This sequence joins TRBV7-8 and TRBJ1-2, with TRBD1 matching over 10 bases. This CDR3 has 14 amino acids. Looked up from germline, CDR1 is SGHVS and CDR2 is FQNEAQ. V dropped 3 bases and J dropped 3; count of bases not matched to a gene: 1. The CDR3 reads CASSLTGGDYGYTF. The CDR3 DNA follows: TGTGCCAGCAGCTTGACAGGGGGCGACTATGGCTACACCTTC. Full variable domain (outside the CDR3, taken from reference TRBV7-8 and TRBJ1-2): GAGVSQSPRYKVAKRGQDVALRCDPISGHVSLFWYQQALGQGPEFLTYFQNEAQLDKSGLPSDRFFAERPEGSVSTLKIQRTQQEDSAVYLCASSLTGGDYGYTFGSGTRLTVV.

This clonotype was counted at least ten times. The CDR3 DNA sequence: TGTGCCAGCAGCCAAGATAAGGGGACAGGGCGCTACGAGCAGTACTTC. Residues: CASSQDKGTGRYEQYF. The V and J genes are TRBV3-1 and TRBJ2-7; 9 bases fit TRBD1. The CDR3 consists of 16 residues. V trimming: 0 bases; J trimming: 3 bases; junction bases outside the gene matches: 6. From germline, CDR1 is LGHDT and CDR2 YNNKEL (reference sequence).

In its sample, this clonotype was seen many times. The chain has TRBV18 and TRBJ2-1; 12 positions agree with TRBD2. The J segment lost 7 bases and the V segment lost 6 bases, leaving 10 bases of the junction unmatched. From germline, CDR1 is KGHSH and CDR2 LQKENI. The CDR3 totals 16 residues. The CDR3 region is CASSPTLAGGSNEQFF. The CDR3 region has the DNA TGTGCCAGCTCCCCTACCCTAGCGGGGGGGTCAAATGAGCAGTTCTTC.

The J gene is TRBJ2-3, the V gene TRBV19; D uncertain. CDR3 length equals 15 residues. Germline V gene sequence: CDR1 LNHDA, CDR2 SQIVND (reference sequence). V was trimmed by 4 bases and J by 4 bases, leaving 15 bases between them. The CDR3 DNA follows: TGTGCCAGTAGTAATTTCGGGCCTCCGGCAGATACGCAGTATTTT. As protein: CASSNFGPPADTQYF.

Sample share makes this clonotype large. J is TRBJ2-1 and V is TRBV27; possibly TRBD1 for D (6 bases). Germline V gene lookup returns CDR1 MNHEY and CDR2 SMNVEV (reference sequence). This CDR3 spans 12 amino acids. V shed 6 bases and J shed 8 bases, with 11 bases lying between them. The CDR3 loop is CASRTGSHEQFF. The CDR3 DNA reads as TGTGCCAGCAGAACAGGGTCCCATGAGCAGTTCTTC.

This clonotype is categorized as medium-sized. V usage is TRBV15 and J usage is TRBJ2-1; a possible D gene is TRBD1 (5 bases). The CDR3 spans 12 residues. V was cut by 6 bases and J by 9 bases, with 12 bases left in between. Germline loops: CDR1 LNHNV, CDR2 YYDKDF (reference sequence). For the CDR3, the DNA is TGTGCCACCAGTGCCCTTGGGGCTGAGCAGTTCTTC. As protein: CATSALGAEQFF.